Following are 32 T cell receptor beta chains from one sample sequenced in a study of neurological immune-mediated disorders. One entry per CDR3 protein, called by TCRdb with MiXCR from the 5' RACE reads. The sample holds 49,000 or so distinct CDR3 sequences; approximately 17% are singletons and the top ten take roughly 4.5%. The sample consisted of PBMCs. Source of these receptors: a man in his 60s in good health.

The table lists this clonotype with many counts. V is TRBV28 and J is TRBJ2-5; 9 bases align to TRBD1. The CDR3 spans 14 residues. Germline V CDR1 and CDR2: MDHEN, SYDVKM. The V and J ends lost 6 bases and 5 bases, in that order; junction bases with no gene match: 7. CDR3 sequence (DNA): TGTGCCAGCAGCCGTTCACAGGGGGCCGAGACCCAGTACTTC. Its protein product is CASSRSQGAETQYF. The full variable domain, completed using reference TRBV28 and TRBJ2-5, is DVKVTQSSRYLVKRTGEKVFLECVQDMDHENMFWYRQDPGLGLRLIYFSYDVKMKEKGDIPEGYSVSREKKERFSLILESASTNQTSMYLCASSRSQGAETQYFGPGTRLLVL.

This clonotype came up a few times. This chain connects TRBV5-6 to TRBJ1-2, with unresolved D. Germline V lookup: CDR1 SGHDT, CDR2 YYEEEE. Deletions cut 1 base from V and 0 bases from J, with 13 bases between. The CDR3 is 16 amino acids. The CDR3 DNA is TGTGCCAGCAGCTTGCGGCCAAGGGCAGCTAACTATGGCTACACCTTC. Translated, it gives CASSLRPRAANYGYTF.

There are many counts of this clonotype. This chain connects TRBV24-1 to TRBJ2-7, with TRBD1 matching 7 bases. V lost 4 bases to trimming and J lost 0 bases; unmatched junction nucleotides: 14. Germline CDR1 KGHDR, CDR2 SFDVKD. The CDR3 runs 18 residues. CDR3 loop: CATSDKYPGQLGSYEQYF. Here the CDR3 DNA reads TGTGCCACCAGTGACAAGTACCCGGGACAGTTAGGCTCCTACGAGCAGTACTTC.

This clonotype was found many times. This rearrangement joins TRBV9 to TRBJ1-2, with a tentative D call TRBD1 (6 bases). The V end was cut by 2 bases, the J end by 8 bases, with 13 bases between. The germline V gene encodes CDR1 SGDLS and CDR2 YYNGEE. There are 13 residues in the CDR3. The CDR3 DNA follows: TGTGCCAGCAGCGTGGAAACAGGGCAGGGCTACACCTTC. It yields the protein CASSVETGQGYTF.

This clonotype was seen only a few times. The rearrangement joins TRBV20-1 to TRBJ2-7; D possibly corresponds to TRBD1 (6 bases). CDR1 and CDR2 from the germline V gene are DFQATT and SNEGSKA (reference sequence). The CDR3 runs 14 residues. V lost 6 bases and J lost 0, with 15 bases in between. The CDR3 bases are TGCAGTGCAAAGACAGGACTCAGCTCCTACGAGCAGTACTTC. Protein sequence: CSAKTGLSSYEQYF.

In its sample, this clonotype was seen many times. The chain couples TRBV5-1 to TRBJ1-1; D not resolved. Germline loops: CDR1 SGHRS, CDR2 YFSETQ. The length of the CDR3 is 13 residues. Trimming took 0 bases from V and 11 from J, leaving 14 bases between them. The CDR3 nucleotides are TGCGCCAGCAGCTTGGACCGGCCCTTGGAGGCTTTCTTT. Amino acid sequence: CASSLDRPLEAFF.

At least ten counts were recorded for this clonotype. The chain uses TRBV5-1 and TRBJ2-3; TRBD2 matches at 13 bases. Trimming at V came to 4 bases and at J to 8 bases, leaving 7 bases not matched to a gene. Germline V gene sequence: CDR1 SGHRS, CDR2 YFSETQ. This CDR3 comprises 15 residues. The CDR3 here is CASSRTSGGSGTQYF. As DNA, the CDR3 is TGCGCCAGCAGCAGGACTAGCGGGGGTTCGGGTACGCAGTATTTT.

The table lists this clonotype with many counts. The chain joins TRBV5-1 to TRBJ1-1; D gene unclear. In germline, CDR1 is SGHRS, CDR2 YFSETQ. Trimming shortened V by 5 bases and J by 3 bases, and 8 bases separated the two germline ends. CDR3 size: 12 residues. CDR3 DNA: TGCGCCAGCAGTTATGGGGACACTGAAGCTTTCTTT. Protein sequence: CASSYGDTEAFF.

This clonotype was counted many times. The CDR3, as DNA: TGTGCCAGCAGTCCGTTGCCCCGCCGTATCGCCAAAAACATTCAGTACTTC. It encodes CASSPLPRRIAKNIQYF. The chain is built from TRBV28 and TRBJ2-4; no clear D. Germline V gene lookup returns CDR1 MDHEN and CDR2 SYDVKM. V lost 5 bases to trimming and J lost 1 base, with 18 bases between them. This CDR3 is built from 17 residues.

In its sample, this clonotype was seen many times. This chain joins TRBV5-1 and TRBJ2-3; a possible D gene is TRBD1 (6 bases). The CDR3 spans 16 residues. V was trimmed by 1 base and J by 0 bases, leaving 12 bases between them. Germline V gives CDR1 SGHRS, CDR2 YFSETQ. The CDR3: CASSLFGRGSTDTQYF. The CDR3 DNA sequence: TGCGCCAGCAGCTTGTTCGGCAGGGGTAGCACAGATACGCAGTATTTT.

This clonotype was detected many times. J is TRBJ1-2 and V is TRBV29-1, with 8 bases fitting TRBD1. The germline V gene encodes CDR1 SQVTM and CDR2 ANQGSEA. The junction had 4 bases not matched to a gene; V was cut back by 5 bases and J by 5 bases. The CDR3 runs 12 residues. CDR3 nucleotide sequence: TGCAGCGTTAGGGGACAGGAATATGGCTACACCTTC. It is translated as CSVRGQEYGYTF.

The table lists this clonotype with many counts. The chain uses TRBV2 and TRBJ2-5; no clear D gene. Trimming cost V 4 bases and J 1 base, with 10 bases left between them. Germline CDR1 SNHLY, CDR2 FYNNEI. This CDR3 is built from 14 residues. CDR3 in DNA: TGTGCCAGCAGTGGCGGCCGGCTCCAAGAGACCCAGTACTTC. Amino acids: CASSGGRLQETQYF.

This clonotype was counted at least ten times. This chain joins TRBV3-1 and TRBJ1-3; D gene ambiguous. The CDR3 contains 15 residues. Between the trimmed V and J ends, which lost 1 base and 7 bases, there was a span of 14 bases. CDR1 LGHDT and CDR2 YNNKEL come from the germline V gene (reference sequence). DNA for the CDR3: TGTGCCAGCAGCCAAGTTCTGCGGCCCGTGAACACCATATATTTT. It translates to CASSQVLRPVNTIYF. Full variable domain (outside the CDR3, taken from reference TRBV3-1 and TRBJ1-3): DTAVSQTPKYLVTQMGNDKSIKCEQNLGHDTMYWYKQDSKKFLKIMFSYNNKELIINETVPNRFSPKSPDKAHLNLHINSLELGDSAVYFCASSQVLRPVNTIYFGEGSWLTVV.

This clonotype was observed many times. The rearrangement uses TRBV7-2 and TRBJ2-5, with D tentatively TRBD1 (5 bases). Trimming took 1 base from V and 3 from J, leaving 15 bases between them. This CDR3 has 16 residues. Germline lookup yields CDR1 SGHTA and CDR2 FQGNSA. The CDR3 here is CASSLGSGAGEETQYF. The DNA of the CDR3 is TGTGCCAGCAGCTTAGGGTCTGGGGCAGGAGAAGAGACCCAGTACTTC.

For this clonotype: One end of the junction varies from germline; a read error may be responsible. J is TRBJ2-7 and V is TRBV12-3 or TRBV12-4, with 7 bases matching TRBD2. This CDR3 is 15 amino acids long. The CDR3 region is CASTMSEGGHYEHYF. As DNA, the CDR3 is TGTGCCAGCACCATGAGTGAGGGAGGGCATTACGAGCACTACTTC.

This clonotype has ten or more counts. The chain couples TRBV7-3 to TRBJ2-5, with D perhaps being TRBD1 or TRBD2 (5 bases each). The V gene lost 3 bases and the J gene lost 5 bases, with 16 bases spanning the gap. Looked up from germline, CDR1 is SGHTA and CDR2 is FQGTGA. The CDR3 consists of 15 residues. CDR3 DNA sequence: TGTGCCAGCAGCTTCAACGGGGACCCGAGGGAGACCCAGTACTTC. Translating gives CASSFNGDPRETQYF.

This clonotype was recorded many times. J is TRBJ2-2 and V is TRBV4-1, with TRBD1 matching 7 bases. The CDR3 has 14 amino acids. Trimming at V came to 0 bases and at J to 8 bases, leaving 3 bases not matched to a gene. Germline lookup yields CDR1 MGHRA and CDR2 YSYEKL. CDR3 nucleotides: TGCGCCAGCAGCCAAGAACCAGGGGGAGGGGAGCTGTTTTTT. It yields the protein CASSQEPGGGELFF.

A remark on this clonotype: At one of its ends the junction is not consistent with the germline gene, which may arise from a read error. The chain uses TRBV7-6 and TRBJ2-5, with a possible D match to TRBD1 (6 bases). The germline V gene has CDR1 SGHVS and CDR2 FNYEAQ. The CDR3 is 15 amino acids. The CDR3 nucleotides are TGTGTCAGCGGCGGGCAGGGGCCGATGCAAGAGACCCAGTACTTC. Its translation is CVSGGQGPMQETQYF.

The table lists this clonotype with many counts. CDR3 bases: TGCAGCGTTAGAAGGACAGGGGGAGATGAGCAGTTCTTC. Translated: CSVRRTGGDEQFF. The V and J genes are TRBV29-1 and TRBJ2-1, with 10 bases fitting TRBD1. CDR1 and CDR2 (germline): SQVTM, ANQGSEA. Unmatched junction bases numbered 6, after V lost 5 bases and J lost 8 bases. The length of the CDR3 is 13 residues.

This clonotype was counted at least ten times. The rearrangement joins TRBV10-3 to TRBJ2-2, with no clear D. CDR3 size: 14 residues. Trimming removed 11 bases at V and 4 bases at J, with 17 bases between. Germline V lookup: CDR1 ENHRY, CDR2 SYGVKD. DNA for the CDR3: TGTGCCGCCTCAGAAGGAGTGGGCACCGGGGAGCTGTTTTTT. Its translation is CAASEGVGTGELFF.

This clonotype came up many times. The chain is built from TRBV6-4 and TRBJ2-2, with 9 nucleotides matching TRBD2. J lost 4 bases, V lost 5 bases, and 8 bases had no gene match. The CDR3 runs 16 residues. The germline gives CDR1 MRHNA, CDR2 SNTAGT. Written as DNA, the CDR3 is TGTGCCAGCAGTCCAACCGGTAGCGGGAGCACCGGGGAGCTGTTTTTT. It yields the protein CASSPTGSGSTGELFF.

This clonotype has ten or more counts. The chain joins TRBV5-1 to TRBJ2-3, with 13 bases lining up with TRBD2. With 5 bases clipped from V and 0 bases from J, the junction kept 3 bases outside the gene matches. The CDR3 consists of 16 residues. Germline-derived CDR1 and CDR2 are SGHRS and YFSETQ. In nucleotides, the CDR3 is TGCGCCAGCAGGGGACTAGCGGGGTCTAGCACAGATACGCAGTATTTT. Protein product: CASRGLAGSSTDTQYF.

This clonotype was counted ten times or more. The chain joins TRBV6-1 to TRBJ1-6; 10 positions agree with TRBD1. This CDR3 spans 14 amino acids. V shed 5 bases, J shed 10 bases, and the junction held 5 bases outside the gene matches. The V gene's germline CDR1 is MNHNS and CDR2 SASEGT. CDR3 residues: CASSPGTGVSPLHF. The CDR3, as DNA: TGTGCCAGCAGTCCCGGGACAGGGGTCTCACCCCTCCACTTT.

The chain is built from TRBV6-9 and TRBJ2-7; TRBD1 agrees at 9 bases. The V gene end was trimmed by 5 bases and the J gene end by 4 bases; junction bases not matched to a gene: 6. Germline values: CDR1 MNHGY, CDR2 SVAAGI. CDR3 length equals 14 residues. Here the CDR3 DNA reads TGTGCCAGCAGTGCGCGACAGGGGGAATACGAGCAGTACTTC. Its translation is CASSARQGEYEQYF.

This chain connects TRBV12-5 to TRBJ1-1; D ambiguous. This CDR3 contains 12 residues. The germline gives CDR1 LGHNT, CDR2 FRNRAP. Trimming took 7 bases from V and 6 from J, leaving 12 bases between them. The CDR3 DNA sequence: TGTGCTAGTGCGTCGAGTGGGGCTGAAGCTTTCTTT. This gives the protein CASASSGAEAFF.

The chain couples TRBV28 to TRBJ2-7, with D possibly TRBD1 on 6 matching bases. With 7 bases removed from V and 6 bases from J, the gap between germline ends came to 16 bases. Germline V gene data show CDR1 as MDHEN and CDR2 as SYDVKM. The CDR3 totals 13 residues. The CDR3 nucleotides read TGTGCCAGCACCAACAGGGACCAAAGCGAGCAGTACTTC. It yields the protein CASTNRDQSEQYF.

As DNA, the CDR3 is TGTGCCACCAGTGATCTACAGGTCCCGGGAGAGACCCAGTACTTC. This codes for CATSDLQVPGETQYF. The gene calls are TRBV24-1 and TRBJ2-5; maybe TRBD1 (5 bases). Trimming shortened V by 3 bases and J by 4 bases, and 14 bases separated the two germline ends. This CDR3 is built from 15 residues. The V gene's germline CDR1 is KGHDR and CDR2 SFDVKD.

This clonotype has ten or more counts. The chain links TRBV7-6 to TRBJ2-7; D uncertain. The CDR3 is 16 amino acids. V lost 1 base, J lost 0 bases, and 13 bases lay in between. From germline, CDR1 is SGHVS and CDR2 FNYEAQ. CDR3 region: CASSLGPDPGSYEQYF. DNA for the CDR3: TGTGCCAGCAGCTTAGGTCCAGACCCCGGCTCCTACGAGCAGTACTTC.

This clonotype occurred many times. V usage is TRBV7-8 and J usage is TRBJ2-2; 7 bases align to TRBD1. CDR1 SGHVS and CDR2 FQNEAQ come from the germline V gene. The CDR3 extends over 15 amino acids. V lost 2 bases to trimming and J lost 3 bases; unmatched junction nucleotides: 3. The chain's CDR3 is CASSLRQGDTGELFF. The CDR3 DNA is TGTGCCAGCAGCTTAAGGCAGGGGGACACCGGGGAGCTGTTTTTT.

This clonotype was detected ten times or more. The genes are TRBV20-1 and TRBJ2-1; 12 bases agree with TRBD2. Per germline, CDR1 DFQATT and CDR2 SNEGSKA (reference sequence). After removal of 6 bases from V and 4 bases from J, the junction contained 7 bases not matched to a gene. The CDR3 extends over 15 amino acids. The DNA of the CDR3 is TGCAGTGCGAACGGACTAGCGGGGAAGTACAATGAGCAGTTCTTC. Translating it yields CSANGLAGKYNEQFF.

This clonotype occurred many times. This chain joins TRBV25-1 and TRBJ1-2; TRBD1 is a possible D gene (5 bases). Trimming shortened V by 6 bases and J by 4 bases, and 9 bases separated the two germline ends. Germline V gene sequence: CDR1 MGHDK, CDR2 SYGVNS. The CDR3 sequence is 12 residues long. The CDR3 DNA is TGTGCCAGCAGCGCAGGGAGCTATGGCTACACCTTC. It encodes CASSAGSYGYTF.

V and J are TRBV7-6 and TRBJ1-2; a possible D gene is TRBD1 (6 bases). Germline V gene sequence: CDR1 SGHVS, CDR2 FNYEAQ. This CDR3 contains 14 residues. With 0 bases removed from V and 4 bases from J, the gap between germline ends came to 9 bases. CDR3 DNA: TGTGCCAGCAGCTTAGCTGGGGGCACCTATGGCTACACCTTC. This encodes CASSLAGGTYGYTF. Complete variable domain (other parts from reference TRBV7-6 and TRBJ1-2): GAGVSQSPRYKVTKRGQDVALRCDPISGHVSLYWYRQALGQGPEFLTYFNYEAQQDKSGLPNDRFSAERPEGSISTLTIQRTEQRDSAMYRCASSLAGGTYGYTFGSGTRLTVV.